The clone carrying this T cell receptor beta chain was counted many times. The target antigen is unknown. A universal primer binding site was introduced by template switching. The final cDNA contained unique molecular identifiers. In TCRdb, the 5' RACE reads were re-called with MiXCR into one record per CDR3 protein. This table has just under 650,000 distinct CDR3 sequences, about 7.1% appearing once. The sample originates from a study of identical twins. Trimming cost V 3 bases and J 14 bases, with 4 bases left between them. The germline V gene encodes CDR1 SEHNR and CDR2 FQNEAQ (reference sequence). The CDR3 has 8 amino acids. Broader study findings: The analysis was cross-sectional rather than longitudinal within donors. Among out-of-frame alpha sequences shared by twins, low generation probability occurred in excess. Out-of-frame sharing of TCR alpha in monozygotic twins was underestimated by models.

This sample also belongs to another study, concerning yellow fever vaccine responses in identical twins.

This sequence originates from a woman aged 18 to 35 in good health. Sequencing was done on a sample of PBMCs. This sequence joins TRBV7-9 and TRBJ2-5, with D uncertain. CDR3 amino acids: CASSLVYF. DNA of the CDR3: TGTGCCAGCAGCTTGGTTTACTTC.